The sequence of this T cell receptor (beta chain) was determined in a study of blood T cell repertoires in COVID-19. CDR3 length: 13 amino acids. Trimming shortened V by 4 bases and J by 9 bases, and 16 bases separated the two germline ends. The germline V gene has CDR1 LGHDT and CDR2 YNNKEL (reference sequence). Data came from immunoSEQ multiplex PCR; TCRdb stores just in-frame clones and leaves some out. The sample has approximately 110,000 clones, around nine tenths seen once. The specimen was peripheral blood. The TCR originated in a middle-aged man with acute or convalescent COVID-19. J is TRBJ2-7 and V is TRBV3-1 (or the pseudogene TRBV3-2), with D perhaps TRBD1 (5 bases). CDR3 nucleotide sequence: TGTGCCAGCAGCCCAAATTCCCAGGGTGGGCAGTACTTC. Translated: CASSPNSQGGQYF.